This paragraph reports one TCR beta chain. Its antigen is unknown. At one of its ends the junction is not consistent with the germline gene, which may arise from a read error. These data are taken from a study of tumor-infiltrating lymphocytes in primary liver carcinoma. The wider study: Each of the growths was stage T1-T3 N0M0, extending about 4.2 to 11 cm across.

Germline V CDR1 and CDR2: MDHEN, SYDVKM. The length of the CDR3 is 11 residues. A primer matching the constant region was used to make TCR beta cDNA from about 500 ng of total RNA. Slightly modified ARM-PCR, run as three nested multiplex PCR rounds, produced the TCR beta libraries. TRBV1-TRBV30 forward primers and a C-beta reverse primer were used in the first two PCR rounds, which each ran for about 11 cycles. TCRdb fed the multiplex PCR reads into MiXCR, producing one record per CDR3 protein. The sample has about 120,000 distinct CDR3 sequences; 60% to 70% are singletons. Without any cell sorting, about 19-32 mg of bulk tissue yielded co-extracted RNA and DNA. The study, taken as a whole, reports: Blood had a significantly lower top-250-clone fraction than tumors did (p = 0.039).

The sample taken for sequencing was liver tumor tissue from sampling region 1. Subset reported: tumor region T1, superior pole. The V and J genes are TRBV28 and TRBJ2-1; D is unclear. The clonotype comes from an older woman with primary liver carcinoma and hepatitis B virus infection. Here the CDR3 DNA reads TGTGCCAGTAGTTTGTCACATGAGCAGTTCTTC. Encoded protein: CASSLSHEQFF. The full variable domain, completed using reference TRBV28 and TRBJ2-1, is DVKVTQSSRYLVKRTGEKVFLECVQDMDHENMFWYRQDPGLGLRLIYFSYDVKMKEKGDIPEGYSVSREKKERFSLILESASTNQTSMYLCASSLSHEQFFGPGTRLTVL.